These 21 T cell receptor beta chains share one sample of origin, sequenced in a study of T-cell reconstitution after alpha-beta-depleted transplantation in children. As it was prepared, the TCRbeta library received unique molecular identifiers. TCRdb itself ran the PCR reads through MiXCR, one entry per CDR3 protein. The data hold 700,000 to 950,000 distinct CDR3 sequences, with around 17% observed a single time. This specimen consisted of PBMCs, mostly from graft donor cells, obtained 360 days after TCRalphabeta/CD19-depleted stem cell transplant. These receptors were obtained from a male patient under 18 who had a stem cell transplant for acute lymphoblastic leukemia, so the T cells may come from the graft donor.

The CDR3 sequence: CASNRSVRLHNEQFF. CDR3 sequence (DNA): TGTGCCAGCAACCGTAGCGTGAGGTTACACAATGAGCAGTTCTTC. The gene calls are TRBV27 and TRBJ2-1; the D gene is possibly TRBD2 (5 bases). V was shortened by 7 bases and J by 5 bases, with 18 bases between the two germline ends. Germline-derived CDR1 and CDR2 are MNHEY and SMNVEV (reference sequence). The CDR3 spans 15 residues.

The genes are TRBV27 and TRBJ2-4, with D perhaps matching TRBD1 (5 bases). The CDR3 spans 14 residues. From germline, CDR1 is MNHEY and CDR2 SMNVEV (reference sequence). With 3 bases removed from V and 9 bases from J, the gap between germline ends came to 15 bases. In DNA, the CDR3 is TGTGCCAGCAGTTTGATTAGGACATCCGCCATTCAGTACTTC. Its translation: CASSLIRTSAIQYF.

This clonotype has a handful of counts. As DNA, the CDR3 is TGCAGCGTTGAAATGGTTCGCGGGGCCAACGTCCTGACTTTC. The encoded protein is CSVEMVRGANVLTF. The V gene is TRBV29-1, the J gene TRBJ2-6; D remains ambiguous. From germline, CDR1 is SQVTM and CDR2 ANQGSEA. The CDR3 consists of 14 residues. Trimming pared 2 bases from V and 4 bases from J, leaving 9 bases between.

This chain links TRBV11-2 with TRBJ1-2; 8 bases agree with TRBD1. The CDR3 has 24 amino acids. V dropped 0 bases and J dropped 8; count of bases not matched to a gene: 35. Germline assignment: CDR1 SGHAT and CDR2 FQNNGV. The CDR3 is CASSLERGGARSRDRSRGLGGYTF. The CDR3 DNA is TGTGCCAGCAGCTTAGAACGCGGTGGGGCTCGCTCTAGGGACAGGTCACGGGGATTGGGAGGCTACACCTTC. Drawing the rest from reference TRBV11-2 and TRBJ1-2, the complete variable domain is EAGVAQSPRYKIIEKRQSVAFWCNPISGHATLYWYQQILGQGPKLLIQFQNNGVVDDSQLPKDRFSAERLKGVDSTLKIQPAKLEDSAVYLCASSLERGGARSRDRSRGLGGYTFGSGTRLTVV.

This clonotype came up a few times. The chain recombines TRBV25-1 with TRBJ2-5; TRBD1 matches at 7 bases. The CDR3 covers 14 residues. V shed 6 bases, J shed 3 bases, and the junction held 7 bases outside the gene matches. CDR1 is MGHDK and CDR2 is SYGVNS in the germline V gene. The CDR3, as DNA: TGTGCCAGCAGCCTGGGACAGAAAAAAGAGACCCAGTACTTC. This gives the protein CASSLGQKKETQYF.

This clonotype appeared a few times. The chain couples TRBV29-1 to TRBJ2-3; the match to TRBD1 covers 7 bases. Unmatched junction bases numbered 8, after V lost 4 bases and J lost 4 bases. The germline V gene has CDR1 SQVTM and CDR2 ANQGSEA. The CDR3 contains 14 residues. The CDR3: CSVGLTGAPDTQYF. For the CDR3, the DNA is TGCAGCGTTGGGCTTACAGGGGCCCCAGATACGCAGTATTTT.

This clonotype has a count of ten or more. V is TRBV29-1 and J is TRBJ2-1, with 10 bases fitting TRBD2. Germline V CDR1 and CDR2: SQVTM, ANQGSEA. V lost 4 bases and J lost 0; bases outside the gene matches: 6. The CDR3 covers 16 residues. The CDR3 nucleotides are TGCAGCGTTGTTCGACTAGCGGGCCTCTCCTACAATGAGCAGTTCTTC. It specifies CSVVRLAGLSYNEQFF.

This clonotype was observed a handful of times. This chain's CDR3 is CASSLGSGVPLSTDTQYF. The CDR3 DNA reads as TGTGCCAGCAGCTTAGGAAGCGGGGTGCCCCTTTCCACAGATACGCAGTATTTT. V is TRBV11-3 and J is TRBJ2-3; the match to TRBD2 covers 7 bases. This CDR3 has 18 amino acids. The V gene end was trimmed by 1 base and the J gene end by 2 bases; junction bases not matched to a gene: 12. Per the germline V gene, CDR1 is SGHNT and CDR2 is YENEEA.

This clonotype has a single count. V is TRBV14 and J is TRBJ2-1, with 7 nucleotides matching TRBD2. Per germline, CDR1 SGHDN and CDR2 FVKESK. V shed 4 bases, J shed 7 bases, and the junction held 13 bases outside the gene matches. The CDR3 consists of 16 residues. The CDR3 DNA reads as TGTGCCAGCAGCCGCAAACTAGCGAGTGTTAGTAATGAGCAGTTCTTC. It specifies CASSRKLASVSNEQFF.

This CDR3 is CAWRFLASTDTQYF. The CDR3, as DNA: TGTGCCTGGAGGTTTCTAGCGAGCACAGATACGCAGTATTTT. The gene calls are TRBV30 and TRBJ2-3, with TRBD2 as a possible D gene (6 bases). V dropped 3 bases and J dropped 0 bases, with 10 bases sitting between them. This CDR3 spans 14 amino acids. CDR1 and CDR2 from the germline V gene are GTSNPN and SVGIG (reference sequence).

This clonotype was seen repeatedly, ten times or more. The CDR3 nucleotides are TGTGCCAGCAGCCCCGACAGAGCCTACGAGCAGTACTTC. Its translation is CASSPDRAYEQYF. The chain couples TRBV7-8 to TRBJ2-7; D possibly corresponds to TRBD1 (5 bases). The germline V gene encodes CDR1 SGHVS and CDR2 FQNEAQ. This CDR3 has 13 residues. Trimming removed 5 bases from V and 2 bases from J, with 10 bases in between.

V usage is TRBV6-4 and J usage is TRBJ2-2; 7 positions agree with TRBD2. The V gene's germline CDR1 is MRHNA and CDR2 SNTAGT. The CDR3 contains 16 residues. V lost 3 bases and J lost 6; bases outside the gene matches: 10. As DNA, the CDR3 is TGTGCCAGCAGTGATGAGGGAGGGCCCTCCCCCGGGGAGCTGTTTTTT. Translated: CASSDEGGPSPGELFF.

The chain carries TRBV12-3 or TRBV12-4 and TRBJ2-2; 9 bases map to TRBD1. The CDR3 loop spans 15 amino acids. V shed 4 bases, J shed 3 bases, and the junction held 3 bases outside the gene matches. CDR3 amino acids: CASSWDRVDTGELFF. Here the CDR3 DNA reads TGTGCCAGCAGTTGGGACAGGGTAGACACCGGGGAGCTGTTTTTT.

There are a few counts of this clonotype. The chain recombines TRBV9 with TRBJ2-5, with a weak D call TRBD1 (5 bases). Per germline, CDR1 SGDLS and CDR2 YYNGEE. The V end was cut by 0 bases, the J end by 7 bases, with 10 bases between. The CDR3 consists of 13 residues. CDR3 sequence: CASSVARQGTQYF. The CDR3, as DNA: TGTGCCAGCAGCGTAGCCCGGCAGGGGACCCAGTACTTC. Variable domain in full (rest from reference TRBV9 and TRBJ2-5): DSGVTQTPKHLITATGQRVTLRCSPRSGDLSVYWYQQSLDQGLQFLIQYYNGEERAKGNILERFSAQQFPDLHSELNLSSLELGDSALYFCASSVARQGTQYFGPGTRLLVL.

The chain couples TRBV12-3 or TRBV12-4 to TRBJ2-1; TRBD1 matches at 10 bases. The CDR3 extends over 17 amino acids. Germline trimming cut 6 bases from V and 8 bases from J; bases unmatched to any gene: 16. CDR3 region: CASRLTSPGQGLHEQFF. CDR3 nucleotides: TGTGCCAGCAGACTAACTTCCCCGGGACAGGGGCTTCATGAGCAGTTCTTC.

This clonotype has a count of ten or more. The rearrangement uses TRBV7-9 and TRBJ1-2, with 8 bases that match TRBD1. The CDR3 is 14 residues long. CDR1 and CDR2 (germline): SEHNR, FQNEAQ (reference sequence). V gave up 4 bases and J gave up 6 bases; unmatched junction bases: 7. The CDR3 sequence: CASSSRTGSDGYTF. The CDR3 nucleotides are TGTGCCAGCAGCTCCCGGACAGGGTCTGATGGCTACACCTTC.

Of note for this clonotype: Sequence at one end of the junction differs from germline and may be a read error. The chain joins TRBV3-1 to TRBJ2-2; D possibly corresponds to TRBD1 (6 bases). The CDR3 is 17 amino acids. Germline V gives CDR1 LGHDT, CDR2 YNNKEL (reference sequence). CDR3 in amino acids: CASSRYTTGKNAGELFF. DNA for the CDR3: TGTGCCAGCAGCCGTTATACCACAGGGAAGAACGCCGGGGAGCTGTTTTTT.

In its sample, this clonotype was seen a few times. The chain uses TRBV18 and TRBJ1-4; 7 bases line up with TRBD1. This CDR3 has 14 residues. Germline V gene lookup returns CDR1 KGHSH and CDR2 LQKENI. Trimming took 3 bases from V and 4 from J; bases not matched to a gene: 2. The CDR3 sequence: CASSPGQYNEKLFF. The CDR3 bases are TGTGCCAGCTCACCGGGACAGTATAATGAAAAACTGTTTTTT. Based on the CDR3 plus reference TRBV18 and TRBJ1-4, the full variable domain is NAGVMQNPRHLVRRRGQEARLRCSPMKGHSHVYWYRQLPEEGLKFMVYLQKENIIDESGMPKERFSAEFPKEGPSILRIQQVVRGDSAAYFCASSPGQYNEKLFFGSGTQLSVL.

This chain uses TRBV6-1 with TRBJ1-1; 11 bases map to TRBD1. CDR3 length: 14 residues. Germline V gene sequence: CDR1 MNHNS, CDR2 SASEGT. J was trimmed by 9 bases and V by 6 bases; bases with no gene match: 9. Here the CDR3 reads CASRPGQGAPKAFF. Written as DNA, the CDR3 is TGTGCCAGCAGACCTGGACAGGGGGCTCCTAAAGCTTTCTTT.

This clonotype showed up many times. This chain connects TRBV29-1 to TRBJ2-7, with no clear D. Germline assignment: CDR1 SQVTM and CDR2 ANQGSEA. V lost 6 bases to trimming and J lost 2 bases, with 11 bases between them. This CDR3 is built from 12 residues. CDR3 nucleotide sequence: TGCAGCGTATCCCTCATGACCTACGAGCAGTACTTC. It yields the protein CSVSLMTYEQYF.

V and J are TRBV12-3 or TRBV12-4 and TRBJ1-5; TRBD1 agrees at 9 bases. The CDR3 loop spans 12 amino acids. Trimming cost V 6 bases and J 13 bases; bases outside gene matches: 7. CDR3 nucleotide sequence: TGTGCCAGCAGCCGGGACAGGGCTGTTCAGCATTTT. This gives the protein CASSRDRAVQHF.